This TCR beta chain came from a study of a mutant IDH1 vaccine in newly diagnosed glioma. Study results and caveats: Patients showed vaccine-induced immune responses at a rate of around 94%.

In the case of this clone: Its antigen is unidentified.

The length of the CDR3 is 14 residues. The ends lost 10 bases at V and 2 bases at J; junction bases unmatched: 8. Germline V gene sequence: CDR1 ENHRY, CDR2 SYGVKD. Sequencing used immunoSEQ multiplex PCR; TCRdb keeps in-frame clones, though not all of them. The data show approximately 39,000 clones, about four fifths seen once. Time point of the sample: week 5, during vaccination. Each dose of the vaccine consisted of 300 ug of mutant IDH1 20-mer peptide, with topical imiquimod. The sequence was collected from a man aged 45-65 years with glioma. The sequencing here drew on PBMCs, taken from a glioma patient whose treatment included an IDH1 peptide vaccine. V gene TRBV10-3 combines with J gene TRBJ1-3; 7 bases match TRBD1. The CDR3 DNA reads as TGTGCCACCCTCGAACAGGGGCCTGGAAACACCATATATTTT. Encoded protein: CATLEQGPGNTIYF.